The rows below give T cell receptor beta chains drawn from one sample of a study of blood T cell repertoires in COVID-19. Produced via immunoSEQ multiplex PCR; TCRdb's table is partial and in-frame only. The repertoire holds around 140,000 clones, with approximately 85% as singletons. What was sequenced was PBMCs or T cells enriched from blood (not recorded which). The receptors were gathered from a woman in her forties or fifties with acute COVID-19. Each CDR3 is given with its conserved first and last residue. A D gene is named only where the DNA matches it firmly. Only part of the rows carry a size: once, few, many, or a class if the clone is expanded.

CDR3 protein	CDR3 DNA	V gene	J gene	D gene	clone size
CASSEGLGSEQYF	TGTGCCAGCAGTGAAGGACTAGGTAGCGAGCAGTACTTC	TRBV6-4	TRBJ2-7	TRBD2	-
CASKGTAYNSPLHF	TGTGCCAGCAAAGGGACAGCCTATAATTCACCCCTCCACTTT	TRBV6-5	TRBJ1-6	TRBD1	-
CASSQRTSGTYEQYF	TGCGCCAGCAGCCAACGGACTAGCGGGACCTACGAGCAGTACTTC	TRBV4-1	TRBJ2-7	TRBD2	-
CASSFRGQLEAFF	TGTGCCAGCAGTTTTAGGGGACAACTCGAAGCTTTCTTT	TRBV27	TRBJ1-1	-	-
CASSFGLAGGDNEQFF	TGTGCCAGCAGCTTTGGACTAGCGGGAGGAGACAATGAGCAGTTCTTC	TRBV7-8	TRBJ2-1	TRBD2	few
CASSPRREYNEQFF	TGTGCCAGCAGCCCAAGGAGGGAGTACAATGAGCAGTTCTTC	TRBV7-2	TRBJ2-1	-	once
CASSRTGGAYTEAFF	TGTGCCAGCAGCCGGACAGGGGGCGCGTACACTGAAGCTTTCTTT	TRBV7-8	TRBJ1-1	TRBD1	-
CSVEGEGSYEQYF	TGCAGCGTTGAAGGGGAGGGCTCCTACGAGCAGTACTTC	TRBV29-1	TRBJ2-7	TRBD2	-
CATSESRGGNTIYF	TGTGCCACCAGTGAATCCAGAGGGGGAAACACCATATATTTT	TRBV24-1	TRBJ1-3	-	-
CASLRGPTWGSGANVLTF	TGTGCCAGTCTCAGGGGGCCAACTTGGGGCTCTGGGGCCAACGTCCTGACTTTC	TRBV19	TRBJ2-6	TRBD1	-
CASSIVRSSSTDTQYF	TGTGCCAGTAGTATAGTTCGGAGTTCTAGCACAGATACGCAGTATTTT	TRBV19	TRBJ2-3	-	-
CASSRDRGSYNEQFF	TGTGCCAGCAGTAGGGACAGGGGCTCCTACAATGAGCAGTTCTTC	TRBV27	TRBJ2-1	TRBD1	-
CASSKGVRGSTEAFF	TGTGCCAGCAGTAAGGGGGTGCGCGGATCCACTGAAGCTTTCTTT	TRBV6-2/TRBV6-3	TRBJ1-1	-	-
CASSTRAQGISGNTIYF	TGTGCCAGCAGCACAAGAGCGCAGGGCATCTCTGGAAACACCATATATTTT	TRBV11-2	TRBJ1-3	-	once
CASSESITGSGAFF	TGCGCCAGCAGTGAGTCGATTACAGGGAGTGGAGCTTTCTTT	TRBV10-1	TRBJ1-1	-	-
CSYSRGQGGNTQYF	TGCAGTTACTCCCGGGGACAGGGGGGAAATACGCAGTATTTT	TRBV29-1	TRBJ2-3	TRBD1	-
CASSLVPLTGGVLGNTIYF	TGTGCCAGCAGCTTGGTACCCTTGACAGGGGGCGTGCTTGGAAACACCATATATTTT	TRBV5-6	TRBJ1-3	TRBD1	-
CASSQEALAGLYEQYF	TGTGCCAGCAGCCAAGAAGCGCTAGCGGGCCTCTACGAGCAGTACTTC	TRBV4-2	TRBJ2-7	TRBD2	-
CASSRDRVNSPLHF	TGTGCCAGCAGCCGGGACAGGGTAAATTCACCCCTCCACTTT	TRBV9	TRBJ1-6	TRBD1	-
CAISGRQAEGAFF	TGTGCCATCAGTGGCCGGCAAGCCGAGGGAGCTTTCTTT	TRBV10-3	TRBJ1-1	-	-
CASSRQASNQPQHF	TGTGCCAGCAGCCGGCAGGCGTCCAATCAGCCCCAGCATTTT	TRBV3-1/TRBV3-2	TRBJ1-5	-	once
CASNDGRLAPYNEQFF	TGTGCCAGCAACGACGGTAGACTAGCACCCTACAATGAGCAGTTCTTC	TRBV2	TRBJ2-1	TRBD2	-
CASRAGGSNYGYTF	TGTGCCAGCAGGGCGGGGGGGTCTAACTATGGCTACACCTTC	TRBV7-2	TRBJ1-2	-	-
CASGTTTNTEAFF	TGTGCCAGCGGAACCACTACGAACACTGAAGCTTTCTTT	TRBV9	TRBJ1-1	-	-
CASSELGQGGGYTF	TGCGCCAGCAGTGAATTAGGACAGGGAGGTGGCTACACCTTC	TRBV10-2	TRBJ1-2	TRBD1	-
CASSRGTSGYWQFF	TGTGCCAGCAGCCGTGGGACTAGCGGATACTGGCAGTTCTTC	TRBV3-1/TRBV3-2	TRBJ2-1	TRBD2	-
CASSFRAAGVGYTF	TGTGCCAGCAGCTTCAGGGCTGCAGGGGTTGGCTACACCTTC	TRBV5-6	TRBJ1-2	-	few
CASSQAPLGMGARELFF	TGCGCCAGCAGCCAAGCGCCCCTCGGTATGGGGGCTAGGGAGCTGTTTTTT	TRBV4-1	TRBJ2-2	-	-
CAIRSGTGVGKLFF	TGTGCCATCAGGTCCGGGACAGGAGTAGGAAAACTGTTTTTT	TRBV10-3	TRBJ1-4	TRBD1	-
CASSLAPGGGRGGYTF	TGTGCCAGCAGCTTGGCCCCGGGAGGGGGCCGGGGTGGCTACACCTTC	TRBV5-8	TRBJ1-2	TRBD1	once
CAISASEGYNEQFF	TGTGCCATCTCGGCCAGCGAGGGTTACAATGAGCAGTTCTTC	TRBV10-3	TRBJ2-1	-	few
CASSQGQGADTQYF	TGTGCCAGCAGCCAGGGACAGGGAGCAGATACGCAGTATTTT	TRBV3-1/TRBV3-2	TRBJ2-3	TRBD1	-